The T cell receptor (beta chain) under discussion was sequenced for a study of CD8 T cells in Susac syndrome. Findings and caveats of the study: Susac-specific public clones in total CD8+ repertoires numbered around 17; in CD8+ TEMRA repertoires, they numbered about five.

This CDR3 is built from 13 residues. V lost 6 bases to trimming and J lost 6 bases, with 15 bases between them. In germline, CDR1 is DFQATT, CDR2 SNEGSKA (reference sequence). A quantity of roughly 0.5 to 1 ug RNA underwent reverse transcription using random hexamers. A multiplex approach, immunoSEQ multiplex PCR, amplified TCR beta CDR3 across 54 Vbeta and 13 Jbeta. Via MiXCR, TCRdb re-called the immunoSEQ multiplex PCR reads, giving one row per CDR3 protein. Here the sample spans 65,000 to 100,000 distinct CDR3 sequences, around 96% being singletons. On this clonotype itself: The antigen remains unidentified.

The receptor was isolated from a human donor with Susac syndrome. The V gene is TRBV20-1, the J gene TRBJ2-1; no definite D call. The sample comprised CD8+ T cells from PBMCs. The CDR3, as DNA: TGCAGTGCCTGTCTGATGGTTGGCAATGAGCAGTTCTTC. Protein: CSACLMVGNEQFF.